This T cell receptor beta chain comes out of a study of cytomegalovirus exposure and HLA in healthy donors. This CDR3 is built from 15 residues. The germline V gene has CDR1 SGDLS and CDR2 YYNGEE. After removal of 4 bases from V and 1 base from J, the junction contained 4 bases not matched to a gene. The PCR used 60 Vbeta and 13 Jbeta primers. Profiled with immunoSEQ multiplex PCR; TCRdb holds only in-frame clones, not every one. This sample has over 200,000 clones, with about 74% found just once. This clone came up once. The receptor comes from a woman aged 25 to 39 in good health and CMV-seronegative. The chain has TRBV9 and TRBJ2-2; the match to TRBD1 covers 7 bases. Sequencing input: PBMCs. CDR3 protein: CASSPGGVNTGELFF. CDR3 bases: TGTGCCAGCAGCCCAGGGGGTGTGAACACCGGGGAGCTGTTTTTT.